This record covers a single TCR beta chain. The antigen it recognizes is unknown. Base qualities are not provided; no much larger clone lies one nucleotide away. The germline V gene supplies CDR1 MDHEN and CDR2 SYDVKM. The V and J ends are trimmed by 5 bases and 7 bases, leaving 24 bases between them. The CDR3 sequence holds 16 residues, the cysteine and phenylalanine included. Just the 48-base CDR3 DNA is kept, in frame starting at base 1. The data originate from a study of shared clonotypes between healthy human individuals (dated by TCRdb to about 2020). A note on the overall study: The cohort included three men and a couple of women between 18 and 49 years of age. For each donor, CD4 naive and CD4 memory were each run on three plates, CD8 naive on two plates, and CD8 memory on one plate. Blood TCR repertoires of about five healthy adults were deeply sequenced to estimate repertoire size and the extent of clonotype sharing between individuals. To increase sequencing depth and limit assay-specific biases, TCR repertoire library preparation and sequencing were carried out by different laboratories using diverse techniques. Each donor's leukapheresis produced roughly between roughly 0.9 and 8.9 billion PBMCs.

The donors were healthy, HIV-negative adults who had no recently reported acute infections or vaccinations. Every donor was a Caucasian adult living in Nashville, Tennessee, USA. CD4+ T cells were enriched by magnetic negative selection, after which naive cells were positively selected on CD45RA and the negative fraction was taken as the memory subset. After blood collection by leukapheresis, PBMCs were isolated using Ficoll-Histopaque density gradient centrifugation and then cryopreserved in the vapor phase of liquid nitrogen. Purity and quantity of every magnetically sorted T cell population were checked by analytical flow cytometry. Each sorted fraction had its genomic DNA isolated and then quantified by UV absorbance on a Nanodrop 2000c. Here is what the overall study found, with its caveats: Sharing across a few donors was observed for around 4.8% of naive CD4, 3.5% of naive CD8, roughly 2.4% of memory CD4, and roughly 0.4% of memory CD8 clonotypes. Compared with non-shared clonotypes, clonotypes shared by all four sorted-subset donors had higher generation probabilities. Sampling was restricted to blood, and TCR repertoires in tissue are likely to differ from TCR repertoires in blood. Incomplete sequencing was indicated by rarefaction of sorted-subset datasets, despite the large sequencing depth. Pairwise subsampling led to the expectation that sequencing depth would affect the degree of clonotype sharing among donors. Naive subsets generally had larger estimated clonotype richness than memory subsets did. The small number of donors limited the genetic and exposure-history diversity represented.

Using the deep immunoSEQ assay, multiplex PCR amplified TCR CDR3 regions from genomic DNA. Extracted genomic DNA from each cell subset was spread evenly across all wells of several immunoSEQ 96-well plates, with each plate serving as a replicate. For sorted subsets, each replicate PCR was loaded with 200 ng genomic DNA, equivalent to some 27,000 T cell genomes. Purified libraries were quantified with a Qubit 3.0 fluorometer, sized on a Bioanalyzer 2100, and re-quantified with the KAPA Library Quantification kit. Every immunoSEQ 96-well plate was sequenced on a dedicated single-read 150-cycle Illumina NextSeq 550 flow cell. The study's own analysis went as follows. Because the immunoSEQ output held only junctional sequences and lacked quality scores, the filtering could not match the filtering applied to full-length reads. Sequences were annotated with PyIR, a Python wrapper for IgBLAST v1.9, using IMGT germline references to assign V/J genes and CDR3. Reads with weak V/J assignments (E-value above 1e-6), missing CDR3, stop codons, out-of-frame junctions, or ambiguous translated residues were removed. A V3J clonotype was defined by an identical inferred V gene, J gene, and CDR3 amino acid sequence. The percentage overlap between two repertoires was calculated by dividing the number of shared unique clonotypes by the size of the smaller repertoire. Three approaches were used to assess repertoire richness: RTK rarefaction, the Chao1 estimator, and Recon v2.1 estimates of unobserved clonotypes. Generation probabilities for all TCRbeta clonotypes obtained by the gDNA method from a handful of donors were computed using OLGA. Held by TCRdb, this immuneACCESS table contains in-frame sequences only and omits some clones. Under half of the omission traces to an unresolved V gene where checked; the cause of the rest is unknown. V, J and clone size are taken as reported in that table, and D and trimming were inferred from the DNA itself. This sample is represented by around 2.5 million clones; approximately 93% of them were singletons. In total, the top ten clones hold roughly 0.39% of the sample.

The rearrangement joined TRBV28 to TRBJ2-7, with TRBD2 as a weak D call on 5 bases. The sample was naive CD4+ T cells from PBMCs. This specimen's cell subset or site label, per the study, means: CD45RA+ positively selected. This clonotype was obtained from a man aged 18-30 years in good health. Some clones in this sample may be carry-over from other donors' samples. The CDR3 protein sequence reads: CASSHHTEAARGEQYF. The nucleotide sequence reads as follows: TGTGCCAGCAGTCACCACACGGAGGCGGCCCGAGGAGAGCAGTACTTC.